The 21 T cell receptor beta chains below were found in one sample sequenced in a study of blood T cells in healthy people across ages. Using a J-beta primer mix together with a sample-barcoded 5' primer, a second PCR was run for roughly 6 to 11 cycles. TCRdb recomputed calls from the 5' RACE reads with MiXCR, one row per CDR3 protein. Among 1.5 million to 2 million distinct CDR3 sequences listed, under 30% were seen once. The sequencing sample was made of blood. These TCRs come from a woman aged 25-40 years in good health.

This clonotype was picked up a small number of times. The junction shows a germline mismatch at one end, possibly a read error. The gene calls are TRBV10-2 and TRBJ2-4; TRBD2 might be the D (5 bases). Germline V gene data show CDR1 as WSHSY and CDR2 as SAAADI. There are 17 residues in the CDR3. CDR3 sequence: CASSESGGSDPANIQYF. As DNA, the CDR3 is TGCGCCAGTAGTGAGTCAGGTGGGAGCGATCCGGCAAACATTCAGTACTTC.

This chain links TRBV29-1 with TRBJ2-2; a possible D gene is TRBD1 (5 bases). This CDR3 has 15 amino acids. Trimming removed 1 base at V and 4 bases at J, with 13 bases between. CDR1 is SQVTM, CDR2 ANQGSEA, per germline. CDR3 nucleotide sequence: TGCAGCGTTGAAGGGGGCGGCCCAGGCACCGGGGAGCTGTTTTTT. Its translation is CSVEGGGPGTGELFF.

The chain is built from TRBV20-1 and TRBJ2-5, with D possibly being TRBD2 (6 bases). Trimming pared 3 bases from V and 7 bases from J, leaving 18 bases between. The germline V gene encodes CDR1 DFQATT and CDR2 SNEGSKA (reference sequence). The CDR3 runs 14 residues. CDR3 DNA: TGCAGTGCTAGGAAATTGGAGGGGCTGGCGACCCAGTACTTC. Its translation: CSARKLEGLATQYF.

This clonotype has just a few counts. V usage is TRBV25-1 and J usage is TRBJ2-7, with D unclear. CDR1 and CDR2 (germline): MGHDK, SYGVNS. The CDR3 spans 13 residues. V was trimmed by 3 bases and J by 5 bases, leaving 11 bases between them. The CDR3 DNA follows: TGTGCCAGCAGTGACCCCCCCCTCCACGAGCAGTACTTC. Translating it yields CASSDPPLHEQYF.

This sequence joins TRBV4-3 and TRBJ1-2, with D tentatively TRBD1 (6 bases). Germline CDR1 and CDR2: LGHNA and YSLEER. The length of the CDR3 is 15 residues. Trimming left V 1 base short and J 4 bases short, with 13 bases between. This chain's CDR3 is CASSQAPGVFYGYTF. In nucleotides, the CDR3 is TGCGCCAGCAGCCAAGCCCCAGGGGTTTTCTATGGCTACACCTTC.

In this sample, this clonotype turned up a few times. Here the CDR3 reads CASSMDRGIGYTF. DNA for the CDR3: TGTGCCAGTAGTATGGACAGGGGGATTGGCTACACCTTC. V and J are TRBV19 and TRBJ1-2, with TRBD1 identical over 10 bases. This CDR3 spans 13 amino acids. J was trimmed by 7 bases and V by 3 bases; bases with no gene match: 2. Germline lookup yields CDR1 LNHDA and CDR2 SQIVND (reference sequence). Supplemented by reference TRBV19 and TRBJ1-2, the full variable domain reads DGGITQSPKYLFRKEGQNVTLSCEQNLNHDAMYWYRQDPGQGLRLIYYSQIVNDFQKGDIAEGYSVSREKKESFPLTVTSAQKNPTAFYLCASSMDRGIGYTFGSGTRLTVV.

The V gene is TRBV11-2, the J gene TRBJ2-3; TRBD1 is a possible D gene (7 bases). The CDR3 consists of 16 residues. V shed 5 bases and J shed 6 bases, with 21 bases lying between them. Germline V gene sequence: CDR1 SGHAT, CDR2 FQNNGV. CDR3 DNA: TGTGCCAGCAGCCTGAGACAGGGAGGATCCGGGGATACGCAGTATTTT. Translating it yields CASSLRQGGSGDTQYF. The whole variable domain, filled in from reference TRBV11-2 and TRBJ2-3, reads EAGVAQSPRYKIIEKRQSVAFWCNPISGHATLYWYQQILGQGPKLLIQFQNNGVVDDSQLPKDRFSAERLKGVDSTLKIQPAKLEDSAVYLCASSLRQGGSGDTQYFGPGTRLTVL.

This sequence joins TRBV4-3 and TRBJ1-5; 10 nucleotides align to TRBD1. This CDR3 spans 14 amino acids. CDR1 is LGHNA, CDR2 YSLEER, per germline. Trimming at V came to 8 bases and at J to 9 bases, leaving 10 bases not matched to a gene. In nucleotides, the CDR3 is TGCGCCAGCGGCCGGGACAGGGGTTTACGGCCCCAGCATTTT. Residues: CASGRDRGLRPQHF.

The chain employs TRBV20-1 and TRBJ1-6; TRBD1 agrees at 8 bases. The CDR3 covers 11 residues. Germline values: CDR1 DFQATT, CDR2 SNEGSKA (reference sequence). The DNA for the CDR3 is TGCAGGGCCAAGGACAGGGAGACCCTCCACTTT. Amino acid sequence: CRAKDRETLHF.

The chain is built from TRBV29-1 and TRBJ1-2; 8 nucleotides match TRBD1. The CDR3 extends over 12 amino acids. Germline CDR1 and CDR2: SQVTM and ANQGSEA. V was pared by 3 bases and J by 8 bases, with 5 bases of the junction left unmatched. CDR3 sequence: CSVERQGKGYTF. The DNA of the CDR3 is TGCAGCGTTGAGAGACAGGGGAAGGGCTACACCTTC.

The chain links TRBV6-5 to TRBJ2-1; D is uncertain. Trimming cost V 6 bases and J 6 bases, with 15 bases left between them. The germline CDR1 and CDR2 sequences are MNHEY and SVGAGI. The CDR3 runs to 14 residues. As DNA, the CDR3 is TGTGCCAGCAGCCGTCGAGAGTTGGGCAATGAGCAGTTCTTC. This translates into CASSRRELGNEQFF.

This clonotype was seen at least ten times. The chain combines TRBV10-2 with TRBJ2-7; D is undetermined. Trimming cost V 4 bases and J 0 bases, with 4 bases left between them. Germline V gene sequence: CDR1 WSHSY, CDR2 SAAADI. CDR3 size: 12 residues. The CDR3 DNA reads as TGCGCCAGCAGTGTTACCTCCTACGAGCAGTACTTC. Translation gives CASSVTSYEQYF.

Turning to this clonotype: The junction and the germline gene differ at one end; a read error may be behind it. The V call is TRBV7-2, the J call TRBJ2-1; D not resolved. The V gene's germline CDR1 is SGHTA and CDR2 FQGNSA. CDR3 size: 17 residues. The CDR3 DNA sequence: TGTGCCATCAGCTTAGGACGGCCCCTGAGCTCCTACAATGAGCAGTTCTTC. It translates to CAISLGRPLSSYNEQFF.

The chain recombines TRBV7-9 with TRBJ2-4, with a possible D match to TRBD2 (6 bases). The CDR3 has 14 residues. V was pared by 4 bases and J by 13 bases, with 20 bases between. Germline CDR1 is SEHNR and CDR2 is FQNEAQ (reference sequence). The CDR3 loop reads CASSSGIGFREQYF. In DNA, the CDR3 is TGTGCCAGCAGCTCAGGAATAGGGTTTCGGGAGCAGTACTTC.

This clonotype was seen more than once but under ten times. V is TRBV5-1 and J is TRBJ2-3; no definite D call. This CDR3 region has 14 residues. Germline values: CDR1 SGHRS, CDR2 YFSETQ. Between the trimmed V and J ends, which lost 0 bases and 6 bases, there was a span of 11 bases. The CDR3 here is CASSLDSPEDTQYF. CDR3 DNA: TGCGCCAGCAGCTTGGACAGTCCGGAGGATACGCAGTATTTT.

This clonotype has at least ten counts. V gene TRBV7-8 combines with J gene TRBJ2-3, with unresolved D. The germline gives CDR1 SGHVS, CDR2 FQNEAQ. The CDR3 covers 12 residues. V lost 5 bases, J lost 6 bases, and 9 bases lay in between. The CDR3 DNA follows: TGTGCCAGCAGCACCGTGCGGGATACGCAGTATTTT. Residues: CASSTVRDTQYF.

As regards this clonotype: One end of the junction does not line up with germline, which may come from a read error. Here the CDR3 reads CASTGRSSGYYNEQFF. CDR3 coding DNA: TGCGCCAGCACAGGGCGATCTAGCGGGTATTACAATGAGCAGTTCTTC. The J gene is TRBJ2-1, the V gene TRBV2; 8 bases match TRBD2. The CDR3 contains 16 residues. From germline, CDR1 is SNHLY and CDR2 FYNNEI.

There are a few counts of this clonotype. This may come from a read error, since a much larger clone is one base off. V is TRBV29-1 and J is TRBJ2-7, with D perhaps assigned TRBD1 or TRBD2 (7 bases each). V lost 3 bases to trimming and J lost 3 bases, with 15 bases between them. The CDR3 loop spans 14 amino acids. Germline-derived CDR1 and CDR2 are SQVTM and ANQGSEA. The CDR3, as DNA: TGCAGCGTTGAGCGACAGGGAGGGATCTACGAGCAGTACTTC. Translating gives CSVERQGGIYEQYF.

This clonotype has ten or more counts. A read error may produce the germline difference seen at one junction end. This sequence joins TRBV12-3 or TRBV12-4 and TRBJ2-1, with D unclear. The CDR3 runs 14 residues. This CDR3 reads CASNLGRSYNEQFF. CDR3 coding DNA: TGTGCCAGCAATTTAGGGCGCTCCTACAATGAGCAGTTCTTC.

This chain joins TRBV20-1 and TRBJ2-1; TRBD1 agrees at 9 bases. This CDR3 is built from 14 residues. Germline assignment: CDR1 DFQATT and CDR2 SNEGSKA (reference sequence). V shed 5 bases and J 2 bases; nucleotides not matched to a gene: 4. As DNA, the CDR3 is TGCAGTGCTCCGGACAGGGGCCCCTACAATGAGCAGTTCTTC. Its translation is CSAPDRGPYNEQFF.

This clonotype was seen just once. J is TRBJ2-1 and V is TRBV20-1, with a tentative D call TRBD2 (5 bases). Trimming pared 4 bases from V and 7 bases from J, leaving 8 bases between. The CDR3 is 11 residues long. Germline V gene lookup returns CDR1 DFQATT and CDR2 SNEGSKA (reference sequence). The chain's CDR3 is CSATPGNEQFF. CDR3 sequence (DNA): TGCAGTGCTACCCCGGGGAATGAGCAGTTCTTC.